This TCR beta chain came from a study of blood T cells in healthy people across ages. On the study more broadly: Capturing about one barcoded beta molecule per two T cells was achieved by template switching.

The germline V gene has CDR1 LGHDT and CDR2 YNNKEL (reference sequence). The V and J ends lost 3 bases and 4 bases, in that order; junction bases with no gene match: 3. The CDR3 covers 15 residues. Together with a sample-barcoded 5' primer, a J-beta primer mix was included in a second PCR lasting roughly 7 to 11 cycles. One entry per CDR3 protein, called by TCRdb with MiXCR from the 5' RACE reads. There are 780,000 or so distinct CDR3 sequences in the sample; around half occur only once, and approximately 40% lies in the top ten. The TCR originated in a man aged 80 or over in good health. V and J are TRBV3-1 and TRBJ1-2, with 12 nucleotides matching TRBD1. Sequencing input: blood. CDR3 sequence: CASSHWDRGPYGYTF. The CDR3 DNA reads as TGTGCCAGCAGCCACTGGGACAGGGGGCCCTATGGCTACACCTTC.